There are many counts of the clone carrying this TCR beta chain. Trimming cost V 5 bases and J 4 bases; bases outside gene matches: 9. Germline V lookup: CDR1 LGHDT, CDR2 YNNKEL (reference sequence). The CDR3 extends over 17 amino acids. This sample's time point: newly diagnosed GD, antithyroid drugs for less than 3 months. TCR sequences were obtained from RNA taken from PBMCs. The sample comes from a study of regulatory T cells in long-lasting Graves disease. Arm-PCR with iRepertoire HTBI primers amplified the CDR3 regions for these TCR beta libraries. TCRdb recomputed calls from the multiplex PCR reads with MiXCR, one row per CDR3 protein. The data contain roughly 520,000 distinct CDR3 sequences, about 12% of them singletons. These data also featured in a second study, about T cells in Graves' hyperthyroidism and ophthalmopathy. That report notes: Uncontrolled infection, other autoimmune disease, pregnancy or lactation barred patients from enrollment.

The clonotype comes from a woman aged 30 to 39 with Graves disease. Sequenced here: peripheral blood mononuclear cells (PBMCs), sampled at new diagnosis, from a patient treated with antithyroid drugs. The V and J genes are TRBV3-1 and TRBJ2-5; 14 bases map to TRBD2. CDR3 bases: TGTGCCAGCAGCTCGCGACTAGCGGGAGGGCCGGGAGAGACCCAGTACTTC. This gives the protein CASSSRLAGGPGETQYF.